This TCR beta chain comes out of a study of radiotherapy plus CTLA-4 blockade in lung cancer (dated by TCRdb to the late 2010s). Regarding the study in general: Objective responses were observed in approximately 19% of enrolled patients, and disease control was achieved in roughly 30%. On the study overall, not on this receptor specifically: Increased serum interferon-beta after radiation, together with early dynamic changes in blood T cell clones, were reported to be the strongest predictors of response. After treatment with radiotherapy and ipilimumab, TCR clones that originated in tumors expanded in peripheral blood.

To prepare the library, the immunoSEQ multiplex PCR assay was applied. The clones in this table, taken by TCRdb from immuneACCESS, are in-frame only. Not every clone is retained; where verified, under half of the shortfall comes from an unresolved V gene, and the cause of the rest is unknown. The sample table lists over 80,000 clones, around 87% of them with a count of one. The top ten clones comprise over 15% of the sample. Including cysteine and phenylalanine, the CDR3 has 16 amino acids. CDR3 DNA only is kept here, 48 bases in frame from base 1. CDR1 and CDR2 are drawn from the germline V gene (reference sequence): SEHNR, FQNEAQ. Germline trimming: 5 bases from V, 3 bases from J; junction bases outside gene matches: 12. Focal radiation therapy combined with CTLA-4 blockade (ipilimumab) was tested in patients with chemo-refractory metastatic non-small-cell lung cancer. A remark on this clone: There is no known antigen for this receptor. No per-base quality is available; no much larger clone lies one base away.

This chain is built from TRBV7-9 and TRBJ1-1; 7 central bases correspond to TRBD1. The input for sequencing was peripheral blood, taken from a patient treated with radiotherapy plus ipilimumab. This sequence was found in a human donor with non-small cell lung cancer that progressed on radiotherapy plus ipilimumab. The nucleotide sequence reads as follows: TGTGCCAGCAGCCCCCGACAGGGTACTATGGACACTGAAGCTTTCTTT. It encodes CASSPRQGTMDTEAFF.